These 3 T cell receptor beta chains originate from one sample sequenced in a study of beta chain features in type 1 diabetes. Expressed TCRB transcripts were sequenced after all isolated RNA was converted to cDNA. Method: immunoSEQ multiplex PCR; TCRdb's copy keeps in-frame clones and lacks some. The table lists 900,000 or so clones, roughly a sixth of them singletons. Sequenced: naive CD4+ T cells from blood. Receptors were obtained from a woman aged 18-29 years in good health.

The chain combines TRBV2 with TRBJ1-3; no clear D gene. The ends were cut back, 7 bases at V and 0 bases at J, with 7 bases in the middle. The germline gives CDR1 SNHLY, CDR2 FYNNEI. This CDR3 region has 13 residues. The chain's CDR3 is CASIGYSGNTIYF. DNA for the CDR3: TGTGCCAGCATAGGGTACTCTGGAAACACCATATATTTT.

This clone has just a few counts. J is TRBJ2-1 and V is TRBV15, with 11 bases identical to TRBD2. The CDR3 runs 18 residues. Germline trimming cut 1 base from V and 7 bases from J; bases unmatched to any gene: 12. Germline CDR1 and CDR2: LNHNV and YYDKDF (reference sequence). The CDR3 sequence: CATSRAFTILAGGNEQFF. For the CDR3, the DNA is TGTGCCACCAGCAGAGCATTTACCATTTTAGCGGGAGGGAATGAGCAGTTCTTC.

This clone has just one count. The CDR3 loop reads CASSLVSTYEQYF. Written as DNA, the CDR3 is TGCGCCAGCAGCTTGGTTAGTACCTACGAGCAGTACTTC. The V call is TRBV5-1, the J call TRBJ2-7, with no clear D. Germline V gives CDR1 SGHRS, CDR2 YFSETQ. V lost 0 bases and J lost 2, with 6 bases in between. The CDR3 runs 13 residues.